One and the same sample provided the 18 T cell receptor beta chains below, sequenced in a study of regulatory T cells in long-lasting Graves disease. Time point given: persistent/refractory GD, antithyroid drugs over 5 years with positive TRAb. TCR sequences were obtained from RNA taken from PBMCs. Libraries of TCR beta came from iRepertoire HTBI primers plus Arm-PCR of CDR3 regions. Via MiXCR, TCRdb re-called the multiplex PCR reads, giving one row per CDR3 protein. The repertoire includes 450,000 or so distinct CDR3 sequences, around a fifth of them detected once, and under 15% sits in the top ten. Sequences were derived from peripheral blood mononuclear cells (PBMCs), sampled when the disease was refractory, from a patient treated with antithyroid drugs. The source of these receptors is a female donor with Graves disease.

This clonotype was counted at least ten times. The rearrangement links TRBV19 to TRBJ1-2; D remains unclear. From germline, CDR1 is LNHDA and CDR2 SQIVND (reference sequence). The CDR3 runs to 18 residues. V was trimmed by 3 bases and J by 0 bases, leaving 20 bases between them. For the CDR3, the DNA is TGTGCCAGTAGTATTGACCCACACCTCCTCCGCGCTAACTATGGCTACACCTTC. This translates into CASSIDPHLLRANYGYTF.

The sample holds many counts of this clonotype. The V and J genes are TRBV3-1 and TRBJ2-5; D not certain. Germline CDR1 reads LGHDT; CDR2 reads YNNKEL (reference sequence). The V end was cut by 0 bases, the J end by 4 bases, with 9 bases between. This CDR3 comprises 14 residues. DNA for the CDR3: TGTGCCAGCAGCCAAGATCCGGTAACAGAGACCCAGTACTTC. This sequence encodes CASSQDPVTETQYF.

This clonotype was counted at least ten times. The chain links TRBV5-5 to TRBJ1-2, with 7 bases fitting TRBD1. From germline, CDR1 is SGHKS and CDR2 YYEKEE (reference sequence). Trimming took 1 base from V and 1 from J; bases not matched to a gene: 7. The CDR3 length is 16 residues. The CDR3 nucleotides read TGTGCCAGCAGCTTGAGCGGGACAGCTATTAACTATGGCTACACCTTC. This sequence encodes CASSLSGTAINYGYTF.

In its sample, this clonotype was seen many times. The rearrangement uses TRBV11-2 and TRBJ2-5; D is uncertain. The CDR3 has 10 amino acids. V dropped 5 bases and J dropped 8 bases, with 6 bases sitting between them. The germline CDR1 and CDR2 sequences are SGHAT and FQNNGV. CDR3 residues: CASSRTTQYF. The CDR3 region has the DNA TGTGCCAGCAGCCGTACCACCCAGTACTTC.

This clonotype was detected ten times or more. The rearrangement joins TRBV27 to TRBJ1-5, with TRBD1 as a possible D gene (6 bases). The CDR3 has 14 amino acids. Germline V gene data show CDR1 as MNHEY and CDR2 as SMNVEV (reference sequence). Between the trimmed V and J ends, which lost 9 bases and 2 bases, there was a span of 14 bases. The CDR3 loop is CARVTGTGNQPQHF. The CDR3 coding sequence is TGTGCCAGGGTAACAGGGACGGGCAATCAGCCCCAGCATTTT.

The chain couples TRBV27 to TRBJ2-1; D gene unclear. Trimming took off 5 bases at V and 2 bases at J, with 10 bases between the two ends. Germline V lookup: CDR1 MNHEY, CDR2 SMNVEV (reference sequence). CDR3 length: 14 residues. The CDR3 sequence: CASSPVLAYNEQFF. DNA of the CDR3: TGTGCCAGCAGTCCAGTATTAGCCTACAATGAGCAGTTCTTC.

At least ten counts were recorded for this clonotype. The rearrangement links TRBV28 to TRBJ1-1; 7 nucleotides align to TRBD1. Trimming removed 4 bases from V and 3 bases from J; junction bases left unmatched: 5. Germline lookup yields CDR1 MDHEN and CDR2 SYDVKM. The CDR3 covers 14 residues. CDR3 DNA: TGTGCCAGCAGTTACGGGACAGCATACACTGAAGCTTTCTTT. Protein: CASSYGTAYTEAFF.

This clonotype was seen many times. J is TRBJ2-7 and V is TRBV15; unclear D gene. V gave up 3 bases and J gave up 1 base, with 13 bases separating them. The CDR3 spans 15 residues. Germline V gene lookup returns CDR1 LNHNV and CDR2 YYDKDF (reference sequence). CDR3 in DNA: TGTGCCACCAGCAGGGATGCGGTGGTATCCTACGAGCAGTACTTC. Its translation is CATSRDAVVSYEQYF.

This clonotype was picked up many times. The CDR3 region is CASTRLADLGETQYF. CDR3 sequence (DNA): TGTGCCAGCACCAGATTAGCGGACCTGGGAGAGACCCAGTACTTC. V gene TRBV2 combines with J gene TRBJ2-5; perhaps TRBD2 as D (6 bases). The CDR3 runs to 15 residues. Germline loops: CDR1 SNHLY, CDR2 FYNNEI. V gave up 7 bases and J gave up 4 bases, with 19 bases separating them.

Ten or more counts support this clonotype. The chain links TRBV29-1 to TRBJ1-5; D gene uncertain. This CDR3 has 12 amino acids. Trimming cost V 7 bases and J 7 bases, with 14 bases left between them. CDR1 is SQVTM, CDR2 ANQGSEA, per germline. CDR3 in amino acids: CSAGNLGQPQHF. CDR3 sequence (DNA): TGCAGCGCGGGGAATCTGGGCCAGCCCCAGCATTTT. The full variable domain, completed using reference TRBV29-1 and TRBJ1-5, is SAVISQKPSRDICQRGTSLTIQCQVDSQVTMMFWYRQQPGQSLTLIATANQGSEATYESGFVIDKFPISRPNLTFSTLTVSNMSPEDSSIYLCSAGNLGQPQHFGDGTRLSIL.

In its sample, this clonotype was seen a few times. The V and J genes are TRBV6-1 and TRBJ2-5, with D possibly TRBD1 on 5 matching bases. The V end lost 2 bases, the J end lost 5 bases, and 18 bases lay between the germline ends. Per the germline V gene, CDR1 is MNHNS and CDR2 is SASEGT. The CDR3 consists of 16 residues. The CDR3 region has the DNA TGTGCCAGCAGTGAAAGATGGGATTCGAAGGGGGAGACCCAGTACTTC. This translates into CASSERWDSKGETQYF.

The genes are TRBV6-2 or TRBV6-3 and TRBJ2-1; D perhaps matches TRBD2 (5 bases). The CDR3 spans 17 residues. The germline V gene encodes CDR1 MNHEY and CDR2 SVGEGT. V lost 2 bases and J lost 2, with 16 bases in between. The CDR3: CASSYLIGGSPYNEQFF. In nucleotides, the CDR3 is TGTGCCAGCAGTTACCTTATTGGAGGCTCACCCTACAATGAGCAGTTCTTC.

This clonotype was detected many times. The J gene is TRBJ2-7, the V gene TRBV12-3 or TRBV12-4; D may match TRBD1 or TRBD2 (6 bases each). This CDR3 is 14 amino acids long. Trimming took off 7 bases at V and 3 bases at J, with 16 bases between the two ends. CDR3 in DNA: TGTGCCAGCACCCTACAGGGAGCGGGCTACGAGCAGTACTTC. Translating it yields CASTLQGAGYEQYF.

This clonotype was seen at least ten times. The chain joins TRBV11-2 to TRBJ1-2, with D possibly being TRBD1 (5 bases). Germline CDR1 is SGHAT and CDR2 is FQNNGV. The CDR3 sequence is 13 residues long. The V end lost 6 bases, the J end lost 0 bases, and 8 bases lay between the germline ends. The CDR3 DNA is TGTGCCAGCAGTTGGACACCTAACTATGGCTACACCTTC. The encoded protein is CASSWTPNYGYTF.

CDR3 in amino acids: CASRAGTSGFHEQFF. In DNA, the CDR3 is TGTGCCAGCAGAGCCGGGACTAGCGGGTTCCATGAGCAGTTCTTC. The chain recombines TRBV2 with TRBJ2-1; 12 nucleotides agree with TRBD2. V shed 6 bases and J 8 bases; nucleotides not matched to a gene: 8. The germline V gene encodes CDR1 SNHLY and CDR2 FYNNEI. The CDR3 extends over 15 amino acids.

The table lists this clonotype with many counts. V gene TRBV27 combines with J gene TRBJ1-1; TRBD1 might be the D (6 bases). The CDR3 runs 15 residues. The germline V gene encodes CDR1 MNHEY and CDR2 SMNVEV (reference sequence). Trimming pared 1 base from V and 1 base from J, leaving 10 bases between. The CDR3 here is CASSLFRGRNTEAFF. The CDR3 DNA reads as TGTGCCAGCAGTTTATTCAGGGGTAGGAACACTGAAGCTTTCTTT.

The chain combines TRBV5-4 with TRBJ2-2, with TRBD2 as a possible D gene (7 bases). Trimming removed 0 bases from V and 6 bases from J, with 15 bases in between. The CDR3 has 16 residues. Per germline, CDR1 SGHNT and CDR2 YYREEE (reference sequence). CDR3 in DNA: TGTGCCAGCAGCTTGGGGGGCCGGGGGGCTGCCGGGGAGCTGTTTTTT. Translation: CASSLGGRGAAGELFF.

This clonotype was recorded at least ten times. The rearrangement uses TRBV4-1 and TRBJ2-7; unclear D gene. Between the trimmed V and J ends, which lost 0 bases and 7 bases, there was a span of 16 bases. CDR1 and CDR2 (germline): MGHRA, YSYEKL. This CDR3 spans 15 amino acids. CDR3 in DNA: TGCGCCAGCAGCCAAGAAGGGTCGGTACGAAGGGAGCAGTACTTC. Translation: CASSQEGSVRREQYF.